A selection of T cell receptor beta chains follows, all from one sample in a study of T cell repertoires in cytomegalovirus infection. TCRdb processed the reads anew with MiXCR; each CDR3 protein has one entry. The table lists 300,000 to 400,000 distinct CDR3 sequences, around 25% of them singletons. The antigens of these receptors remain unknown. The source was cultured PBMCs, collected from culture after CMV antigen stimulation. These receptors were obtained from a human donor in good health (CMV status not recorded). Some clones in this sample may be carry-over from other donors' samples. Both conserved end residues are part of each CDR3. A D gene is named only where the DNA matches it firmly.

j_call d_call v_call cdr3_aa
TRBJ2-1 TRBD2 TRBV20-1 CSARVQREGQVHNEQFF
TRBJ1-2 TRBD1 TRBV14 CASSQARDRDYYGYTF
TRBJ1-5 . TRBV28 CASSGGTLRNQPQHF
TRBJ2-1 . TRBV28 CASSLQGTTYNEQFF
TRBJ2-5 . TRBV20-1 CSARDIQTQETQYF
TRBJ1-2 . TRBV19 CASSPTGHGYTF
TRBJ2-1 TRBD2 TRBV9 CASSPGEGLHEQFF
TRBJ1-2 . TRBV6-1 CASKGVGRRTPNGGYTF
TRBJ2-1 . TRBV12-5 CASGPGAGVVYEQFF
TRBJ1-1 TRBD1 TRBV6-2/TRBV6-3 CASSQDRYNEAFF
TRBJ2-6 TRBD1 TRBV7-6 CASSLTGGTGANVLTF
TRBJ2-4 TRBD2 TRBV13 CASSPTLPGLAGEQAKNIQYF
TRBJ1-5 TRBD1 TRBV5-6 CASSLGQGDPQQPQHF
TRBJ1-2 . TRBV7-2 CASSRDTNNYGYTF
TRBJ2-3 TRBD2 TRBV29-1 CSVLSGSADTQYF
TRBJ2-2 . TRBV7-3 CASSNQGTGELFF
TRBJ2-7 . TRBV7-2 CASSPEVLEQYF
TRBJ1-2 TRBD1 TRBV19 CASSWDRTNYGYTF
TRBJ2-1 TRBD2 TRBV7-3 CASSLGGGGLALEQFF
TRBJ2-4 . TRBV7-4 CASSSGTFQYF
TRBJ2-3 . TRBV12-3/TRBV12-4 CASSQGTDTDTQYF
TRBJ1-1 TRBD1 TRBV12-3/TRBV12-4 CASRRGQGINHMNTEAFF
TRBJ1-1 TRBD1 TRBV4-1 CASSQGQGAVTEAFF
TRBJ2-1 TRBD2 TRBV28 CATEQWAGTSGRHSYNEQFF
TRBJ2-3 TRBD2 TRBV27 CASSTLAGVVHSTDTQYF
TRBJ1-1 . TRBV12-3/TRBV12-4 CASRGWNTEAFF
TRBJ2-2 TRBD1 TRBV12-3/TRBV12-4 CASSPTEGQGRSGELFF
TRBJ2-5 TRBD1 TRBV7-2 CASSFWGQAYQETQYF
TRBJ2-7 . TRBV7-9 CASSHRDEQYF
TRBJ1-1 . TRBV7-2 CASSFSHTEAFF
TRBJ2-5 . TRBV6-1 CASRTGGQETQYF
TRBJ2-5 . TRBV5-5 CASSLFGTRETQYF
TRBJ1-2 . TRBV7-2 CASSLWGADGYTF
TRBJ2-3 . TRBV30 CAWSVLSDTQYF
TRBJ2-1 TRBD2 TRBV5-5 CASSIAGELDEQFF
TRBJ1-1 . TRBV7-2 CASSPGPGGTEAFF
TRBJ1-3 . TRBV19 CASRTRRQTGNTIYF
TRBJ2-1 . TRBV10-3 CAISPPQNNEQFF
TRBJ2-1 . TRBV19 CASSIPPQEQFF
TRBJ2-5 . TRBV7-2 CASSSYGETQYF
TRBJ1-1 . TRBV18 CASSPAVTEAFF
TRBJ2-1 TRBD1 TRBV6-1 CASTAGQAKQFF
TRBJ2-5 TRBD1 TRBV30 CAWGTGQETQYF
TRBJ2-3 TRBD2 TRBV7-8 CASSPRSGREGDTQYF
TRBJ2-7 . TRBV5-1 CASSLVVGSGYEQYF
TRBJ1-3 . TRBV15 CATSRQASGNTIYF
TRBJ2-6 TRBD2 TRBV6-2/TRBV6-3 CASRNNVQGGSGANVLTF
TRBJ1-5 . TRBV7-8 CASSFQRLSNQPQHF
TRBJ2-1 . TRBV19 CASGANRVHEQFF
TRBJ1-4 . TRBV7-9 CASSLGTASNEKLFF
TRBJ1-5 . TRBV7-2 CASSRGANNQPQHF